The next 21 T cell receptor beta chains were all read from a single sample in a study of blood T cell repertoires in COVID-19 (dated by TCRdb to the early 2020s). Library generation was performed with the immunoSEQ multiplex PCR assay. In TCRdb, the immuneACCESS table is reduced to in-frame sequences with V and J assigned. These tables do not hold every clone; where another copy was compared, an unresolved V gene accounts for under half, and the others remain unexplained. Across this sample there are around 160,000 clones, with roughly 93% seen only once. Approximately 2% of the sample comes from the top ten. The sample taken for sequencing was peripheral blood. These receptor sequences come from a man aged 18 to 35 with acute or convalescent COVID-19.

The chain links TRBV5-5 to TRBJ2-5; D possibly corresponds to TRBD2 (5 bases). V was cut by 0 bases and J by 5 bases, with 17 bases left in between. Per the germline V gene, CDR1 is SGHKS and CDR2 is YYEKEE (reference sequence). The CDR3 is made up of 16 amino acids. CDR3 sequence (DNA): TGTGCCAGCAGCTTGGCTCGGGAAATCTTAATGGAGACCCAGTACTTC. This sequence encodes CASSLAREILMETQYF. Together with reference TRBV5-5 and TRBJ2-5, the CDR3 gives the full variable domain: DAGVTQSPTHLIKTRGQQVTLRCSPISGHKSVSWYQQVLGQGPQFIFQYYEKEERGRGNFPDRFSARQFPNYSSELNVNALLLGDSALYLCASSLAREILMETQYFGPGTRLLVL.

The chain links TRBV5-4 to TRBJ1-2; 12 bases align to TRBD1. The CDR3 has 14 residues. The V gene end was trimmed by 4 bases and the J gene end by 8 bases; junction bases not matched to a gene: 6. Looked up from germline, CDR1 is SGHNT and CDR2 is YYREEE (reference sequence). Written as DNA, the CDR3 is TGTGCCAGCAGCCGGGGACAGGGGGCTGAAGGCTACACCTTC. Protein sequence: CASSRGQGAEGYTF. The whole variable domain, filled in from reference TRBV5-4 and TRBJ1-2, reads ETGVTQSPTHLIKTRGQQVTLRCSSQSGHNTVSWYQQALGQGPQFIFQYYREEENGRGNFPPRFSGLQFPNYSSELNVNALELDDSALYLCASSRGQGAEGYTFGSGTRLTVV.

This rearrangement joins TRBV27 to TRBJ2-7; 11 positions agree with TRBD2. This CDR3 comprises 15 residues. Trimming removed 3 bases from V and 5 bases from J; junction bases left unmatched: 6. Germline-derived CDR1 and CDR2 are MNHEY and SMNVEV (reference sequence). CDR3: CASSLGTSGINEQYF. The DNA of the CDR3 is TGTGCCAGCAGTTTGGGGACTAGCGGAATCAACGAGCAGTACTTC.

This chain joins TRBV29-1 and TRBJ1-2, with unresolved D. This CDR3 spans 11 amino acids. CDR1 is SQVTM and CDR2 is ANQGSEA in the germline V gene. For the CDR3, the DNA is TGCAGTGCTTCCGGCGGGTATGGCTACACCTTC. Translated, it gives CSASGGYGYTF.

This chain links TRBV30 with TRBJ2-7; D is ambiguous. CDR3 length equals 12 residues. CDR1 GTSNPN and CDR2 SVGIG come from the germline V gene (reference sequence). V shed 1 base and J shed 4 bases, with 8 bases lying between them. The CDR3 is CAWSEQKYEQYF. CDR3 bases: TGTGCCTGGAGTGAACAGAAGTACGAGCAGTACTTC.

The chain joins TRBV3-1 (or the pseudogene TRBV3-2) to TRBJ2-2; D is possibly TRBD1 (6 bases). Trimming removed 4 bases from V and 1 base from J, with 7 bases in between. Germline V gives CDR1 LGHDT, CDR2 YNNKEL (reference sequence). The CDR3 loop spans 14 amino acids. The CDR3 nucleotides read TGTGCCAGCAGCCCGGGACAGAACACCGGGGAGCTGTTTTTT. This encodes CASSPGQNTGELFF.

This rearrangement joins TRBV5-4 to TRBJ1-3, with 8 bases that match TRBD1. The CDR3 extends over 17 amino acids. Germline assignment: CDR1 SGHNT and CDR2 YYREEE (reference sequence). The J segment lost 0 bases and the V segment lost 3 bases, leaving 8 bases of the junction unmatched. The DNA of the CDR3 is TGTGCCAGCAGCTGGGGGCAGGGGGCACACTCTGGAAACACCATATATTTT. It translates to CASSWGQGAHSGNTIYF.

The rearrangement links TRBV6-5 to TRBJ1-1; 8 bases map to TRBD1. Germline-derived CDR1 and CDR2 are MNHEY and SVGAGI. This CDR3 is 15 amino acids long. The junction had 12 bases not matched to a gene; V was cut back by 6 bases and J by 6 bases. The CDR3 loop reads CASRLAAGGHSEAFF. The CDR3 DNA follows: TGTGCCAGCAGACTAGCCGCAGGGGGCCACTCTGAAGCTTTCTTT.

The chain combines TRBV3-1 (or the pseudogene TRBV3-2) with TRBJ2-1; 8 nucleotides agree with TRBD2. After removal of 0 bases from V and 5 bases from J, the junction contained 6 bases not matched to a gene. The germline V gene encodes CDR1 LGHDT and CDR2 YNNKEL (reference sequence). The CDR3 has 16 amino acids. The CDR3 DNA is TGTGCCAGCAGCCAAGAAACGGGAGGGCCTAACAATGAGCAGTTCTTC. It encodes CASSQETGGPNNEQFF.

The chain carries TRBV7-2 and TRBJ1-1; D is possibly TRBD1 (6 bases). The CDR3 is 14 amino acids. The V end was cut by 4 bases, the J end by 4 bases, with 13 bases between. Germline CDR1 is SGHTA and CDR2 is FQGNSA. CDR3 sequence reads: CASSWDTAGTEAFF. CDR3 sequence (DNA): TGTGCCAGCAGCTGGGACACGGCGGGCACTGAAGCTTTCTTT.

The chain links TRBV9 to TRBJ1-3; weak D call: TRBD1 (6 bases). Germline lookup yields CDR1 SGDLS and CDR2 YYNGEE. The V and J ends lost 3 bases and 0 bases respectively, with 19 bases between them. This CDR3 spans 18 amino acids. The CDR3 sequence is CASSADPGTHYSGNTIYF. The CDR3 DNA reads as TGTGCCAGCAGCGCGGACCCCGGGACACACTACTCTGGAAACACCATATATTTT.

The chain combines TRBV12-5 with TRBJ2-2, with 9 nucleotides matching TRBD2. The trim removed 3 bases at V and 6 bases at J, leaving 8 bases unmatched. The germline CDR1 and CDR2 sequences are LGHNT and FRNRAP. This CDR3 is built from 16 residues. The CDR3: CASGLGREGNSGELFF. Written as DNA, the CDR3 is TGTGCTAGTGGTTTAGGGCGGGAGGGAAACTCCGGGGAGCTGTTTTTT.

This clone appeared once. The chain joins TRBV5-4 to TRBJ1-5, with D hard to call. V shed 0 bases and J shed 4 bases, with 5 bases lying between them. CDR1 is SGHNT, CDR2 YYREEE, per germline (reference sequence). The CDR3 runs to 13 residues. The CDR3 sequence is CASSLAPNQPQHF. The CDR3 DNA follows: TGTGCCAGCAGCTTGGCCCCGAATCAGCCCCAGCATTTT.

The chain carries TRBV6-5 and TRBJ1-5, with 10 bases matching TRBD1. The CDR3 length is 14 residues. The V segment lost 4 bases and the J segment 6 bases; nucleotides outside the gene matches: 3. The V gene's germline CDR1 is MNHEY and CDR2 SVGAGI. The CDR3 protein is CASSSGTGVQPQHF. CDR3 DNA sequence: TGTGCCAGCAGTTCCGGGACAGGGGTTCAGCCCCAGCATTTT.

The chain joins TRBV18 to TRBJ1-1; 9 bases fit TRBD1. V dropped 2 bases and J dropped 4; count of bases not matched to a gene: 8. The CDR3 has 16 residues. Germline lookup yields CDR1 KGHSH and CDR2 LQKENI. In DNA form, the CDR3 reads TGTGCCAGCTCACCAATGCCGACAGGGGGAAGCACTGAAGCTTTCTTT. Translation: CASSPMPTGGSTEAFF.

The chain links TRBV30 to TRBJ1-4, with no clear D. The V gene lost 8 bases and the J gene lost 3 bases, with 13 bases spanning the gap. Germline loops: CDR1 GTSNPN, CDR2 SVGIG (reference sequence). The length of the CDR3 is 13 residues. CDR3 in DNA: TGTGCCAGCGCAACGGGATCTAATGAAAAACTGTTTTTT. Translation gives CASATGSNEKLFF.

The V and J genes are TRBV15 and TRBJ2-3; 13 bases map to TRBD2. The germline V gene encodes CDR1 LNHNV and CDR2 YYDKDF (reference sequence). This CDR3 has 17 amino acids. J was trimmed by 1 base and V by 1 base; bases with no gene match: 2. This CDR3 reads CATSRGGLAGGTDTQYF. CDR3 sequence (DNA): TGTGCCACCAGCAGAGGAGGACTAGCGGGAGGCACAGATACGCAGTATTTT.

The chain employs TRBV23-1 and TRBJ2-1; 10 nucleotides line up with TRBD2. TRBV23-1 is designated an ORF whose function remains uncertain. The CDR3 extends over 17 amino acids. V was clipped by 0 bases and J by 7 bases; unmatched bases: 9. CDR3: CASSQSWSGGAGNEQFF. CDR3 DNA: TGCGCCAGCAGTCAATCCTGGAGCGGGGGGGCAGGGAATGAGCAGTTCTTC.

A single count supports this clone. The CDR3 DNA follows: TGTGCCAGCAGCTTGGCCGGGGGGAATGGAAACACCATATATTTT. Translated, it gives CASSLAGGNGNTIYF. The genes are TRBV5-4 and TRBJ1-3; D might be TRBD1 (5 bases). Germline V gives CDR1 SGHNT, CDR2 YYREEE (reference sequence). This CDR3 contains 15 residues. V was pared by 0 bases and J by 3 bases, with 10 bases between.

The chain employs TRBV11-3 and TRBJ2-5; 10 bases agree with TRBD1. The ends lost 5 bases at V and 2 bases at J; junction bases unmatched: 2. This CDR3 is 14 amino acids long. Germline values: CDR1 SGHNT, CDR2 YENEEA. The CDR3 is CASSKGQGQETQYF. The DNA of the CDR3 is TGTGCCAGCAGCAAGGGACAGGGGCAAGAGACCCAGTACTTC. Filled out from reference TRBV11-3 and TRBJ2-5, the complete variable domain reads EAGVVQSPRYKIIEKKQPVAFWCNPISGHNTLYWYLQNLGQGPELLIRYENEEAVDDSQLPKDRFSAERLKGVDSTLKIQPAELGDSAVYLCASSKGQGQETQYFGPGTRLLVL.

The chain has TRBV6-1 and TRBJ1-5; unclear D gene. Germline lookup yields CDR1 MNHNS and CDR2 SASEGT. The germline V and J ends were trimmed by 2 bases and 8 bases, with 16 bases remaining between them. The CDR3 length is 15 residues. The CDR3 DNA sequence: TGTGCCAGCAGTGAAACCTCCCCAAGGAGGGAGCCCCAGCATTTT. Protein: CASSETSPRREPQHF.